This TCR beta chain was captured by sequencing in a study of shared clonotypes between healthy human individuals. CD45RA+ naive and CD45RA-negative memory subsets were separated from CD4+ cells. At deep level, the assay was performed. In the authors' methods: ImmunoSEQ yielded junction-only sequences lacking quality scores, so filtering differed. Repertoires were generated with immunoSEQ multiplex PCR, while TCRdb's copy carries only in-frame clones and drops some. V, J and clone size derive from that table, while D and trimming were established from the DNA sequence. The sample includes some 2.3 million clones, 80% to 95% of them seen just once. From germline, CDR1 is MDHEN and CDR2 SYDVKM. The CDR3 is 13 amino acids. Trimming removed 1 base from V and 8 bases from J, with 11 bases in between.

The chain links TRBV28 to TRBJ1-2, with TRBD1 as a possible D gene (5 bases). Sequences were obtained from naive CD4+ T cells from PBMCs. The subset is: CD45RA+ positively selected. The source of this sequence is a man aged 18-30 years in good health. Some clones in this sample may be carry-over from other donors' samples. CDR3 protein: CASSLYQGQGYTF. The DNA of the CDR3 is TGTGCCAGCAGTTTATACCAGGGTCAGGGCTACACCTTC.